A selection of T cell receptor beta chains follows, all from one sample in a study of beta chain features in type 1 diabetes. This table comes from immunoSEQ multiplex PCR, and its TCRdb copy is limited to in-frame clones, with some not included. This sample has about 340,000 clones; over 7% occur once, and the top ten carry 0.9% to 1.1%. Sequenced sample: central memory CD4+ T cells from blood. These receptors originate from a man aged 30 to 39 with type 1 diabetes. Both conserved end residues are part of each CDR3. The D gene is left open where the match is weak. Not every row has a clone size; where given, it reads once, few, many or a size class.

CDR3 protein	CDR3 DNA	D gene	CDR3 length	clone size	V gene	J gene
CASSLGTRNIQYF	TGTGCCAGCAGCTTAGGTACGAGGAACATTCAGTACTTC	-	13	-	TRBV7-9	TRBJ2-4
CASRPGLAKNIQYF	TGTGCCAGCAGACCAGGACTAGCCAAAAACATTCAGTACTTC	-	14	few	TRBV11-2	TRBJ2-4
CASSLCRGGRINEQYF	TGTGCCAGCAGCCTTTGCCGTGGGGGGCGCATCAACGAGCAGTACTTC	-	16	-	TRBV7-4	TRBJ2-7
CSVEGGDNTGELFF	TGCAGCGTTGAGGGAGGGGACAACACCGGGGAGCTGTTTTTC	-	14	few	TRBV29-1	TRBJ2-2
CASSARDSQGTQYF	TGTGCCAGCAGTGCCCGGGACTCCCAGGGGACCCAGTACTTC	-	14	many	TRBV6-1	TRBJ2-5
CASSGGQTDTQYF	TGCGCCAGCAGCGGCGGACAGACAGATACGCAGTATTTT	-	13	many	TRBV5-1	TRBJ2-3
CASSHETGTDTQYF	TGCGCCAGCAGCCACGAAACAGGGACAGATACGCAGTATTTT	-	14	once	TRBV4-3	TRBJ2-3
CASSLGLGDLYEQYF	TGTGCCAGCAGCCTGGGACTAGGGGATCTCTACGAGCAGTACTTC	TRBD2	15	-	TRBV11-2	TRBJ2-7
CASSLGGEYQETQYF	TGTGCCAGCAGCTTAGGAGGAGAGTACCAAGAGACCCAGTACTTC	-	15	few	TRBV7-2	TRBJ2-5
CASSRALLAGNEQFF	TGCGCCAGCAGCCGGGCATTACTAGCGGGAAATGAGCAGTTCTTC	TRBD2	15	few	TRBV4-3	TRBJ2-1